Sequencing of this T cell receptor (beta chain) was carried out in a study of T cells in Graves' hyperthyroidism and ophthalmopathy. Turning to the study itself: Peripheral blood collection took place at initial diagnosis, before any treatment.

General study points: In blood, most of the thyroid clonotypes expanded above 0.001 were also present. Stable hyperthyroidism and ophthalmopathy were separated using 13 V-J signatures. Progression to ophthalmopathy was predicted a median of 6.5 months early.

The V segment lost 2 bases and the J segment 5 bases; nucleotides outside the gene matches: 5. Germline V gives CDR1 LNHNV, CDR2 YYDKDF (reference sequence). CDR3 size: 14 residues. Authors of the study amplified TCR beta CDR3 regions from RNA transcripts. The HTBI set primed first-round TCR CDR3 RT-PCR. MiXCR was run by TCRdb on the multiplex PCR reads, yielding one entry per CDR3 protein. Among about 460,000 distinct CDR3 sequences, less than 25% were seen once, and the ten largest hold approximately 54%. This clonotype appeared a few times. Its antigen is currently unknown. The receptor comes from a woman between 65 and 79 years old with Graves' ophthalmopathy. The chain carries TRBV15 and TRBJ2-7, with 8 bases matching TRBD2. The sample taken for sequencing was blood. The CDR3 DNA reads TGTGCCACCAGCAGACCCGGGGGGGGCCACGAGCAGTACTTC. This codes for CATSRPGGGHEQYF. Full variable domain (rest looked up from reference TRBV15 and TRBJ2-7): DAMVIQNPRYQVTQFGKPVTLSCSQTLNHNVMYWYQQKSSQAPKLLFHYYDKDFNNEADTPDNFQSRRPNTSFCFLDIRSPGLGDTAMYLCATSRPGGGHEQYFGPGTRLTVT.